This T cell receptor beta chain was profiled in a study of blood T cell repertoires in COVID-19. At the level of the study: The recovered donors of Cohort 3 showed two negative PCRs, clearance, or symptom resolution.

The study drew participants aged about 18 to 95 years from some 24 US areas. Participant-given clinical history determined each cohort assignment. Study processing details: Amplification from reference gene primers served as the basis for estimated nucleated cell counts. Using immunoSEQ multiplex PCR, the repertoire was profiled, and TCRdb retains in-frame clones only, with some absent. That table is the source of V, J and clone size, and D and trimming were worked out from the DNA. The sample yields fewer than 250,000 clones, roughly 84% seen once. Sequences were obtained from PBMCs or T cells enriched from blood (not recorded which). The TCR originated in a man younger than 45 in a cohort exposed to, infected with or recovered from COVID-19 (not recorded which).

The CDR3 DNA reads as TGCAGTGCTAGTGAGGGGGGGCAGCCCCAGCATTTT. Protein sequence: CSASEGGQPQHF. The chain recombines TRBV20-1 with TRBJ1-5; perhaps TRBD1 as D (6 bases). Trimming cost V 3 bases and J 7 bases, with 10 bases left between them. Germline lookup yields CDR1 DFQATT and CDR2 SNEGSKA (reference sequence). The CDR3 is 12 amino acids.